What follows describes a single T cell receptor (beta chain). Its antigen is unidentified. Method: immunoSEQ multiplex PCR; TCRdb's copy keeps in-frame clones and lacks some. Found here are around 100,000 clones, around 96% of them singletons; the top ten hold 2.2%. The data stem from a study of T cell responses to AZD1222 COVID-19 vaccine. There are 17 residues in the CDR3. Trimming cost V 3 bases and J 1 base; bases outside gene matches: 11. Germline CDR1 GTSNPN, CDR2 SVGIG (reference sequence). Findings and caveats of the study: Baseline serology detected seropositivity in only five to seven AZD1222 recipients.

The J gene is TRBJ2-1, the V gene TRBV30, with 8 bases lining up with TRBD2. Sample: peripheral blood, taken on day 0 of AZD1222 vaccination. This clonotype originated in an adult in good health. The CDR3 DNA is TGTGCCTGGAGGGGACTAGAAACAATTCTTTCCTACAATGAGCAGTTCTTC. This translates into CAWRGLETILSYNEQFF.